This T cell receptor beta chain was identified during a study of CD4 T cells in relation to SARS-CoV-2 and coronaviruses. TCRdb's copy holds only in-frame clones and misses some; the assay was immunoSEQ multiplex PCR. The table includes some 60,000 clones, about 92% detected once. The CDR3 is 11 amino acids. V lost 6 bases, J lost 3 bases, and 6 bases lay in between. Germline-derived CDR1 and CDR2 are MNHEY and SVGAGI. The specimen was naive CD4+ T cells from PBMCs. Subset reported: naive CD4+ T cells isolated by negative enrichment. The clonotype comes from an adult with COVID-19. This rearrangement joins TRBV6-5 to TRBJ2-7; D is unclear. The CDR3 DNA is TGTGCCAGCAGGCAGAACTACGAGCAGTACTTC. This codes for CASRQNYEQYF.